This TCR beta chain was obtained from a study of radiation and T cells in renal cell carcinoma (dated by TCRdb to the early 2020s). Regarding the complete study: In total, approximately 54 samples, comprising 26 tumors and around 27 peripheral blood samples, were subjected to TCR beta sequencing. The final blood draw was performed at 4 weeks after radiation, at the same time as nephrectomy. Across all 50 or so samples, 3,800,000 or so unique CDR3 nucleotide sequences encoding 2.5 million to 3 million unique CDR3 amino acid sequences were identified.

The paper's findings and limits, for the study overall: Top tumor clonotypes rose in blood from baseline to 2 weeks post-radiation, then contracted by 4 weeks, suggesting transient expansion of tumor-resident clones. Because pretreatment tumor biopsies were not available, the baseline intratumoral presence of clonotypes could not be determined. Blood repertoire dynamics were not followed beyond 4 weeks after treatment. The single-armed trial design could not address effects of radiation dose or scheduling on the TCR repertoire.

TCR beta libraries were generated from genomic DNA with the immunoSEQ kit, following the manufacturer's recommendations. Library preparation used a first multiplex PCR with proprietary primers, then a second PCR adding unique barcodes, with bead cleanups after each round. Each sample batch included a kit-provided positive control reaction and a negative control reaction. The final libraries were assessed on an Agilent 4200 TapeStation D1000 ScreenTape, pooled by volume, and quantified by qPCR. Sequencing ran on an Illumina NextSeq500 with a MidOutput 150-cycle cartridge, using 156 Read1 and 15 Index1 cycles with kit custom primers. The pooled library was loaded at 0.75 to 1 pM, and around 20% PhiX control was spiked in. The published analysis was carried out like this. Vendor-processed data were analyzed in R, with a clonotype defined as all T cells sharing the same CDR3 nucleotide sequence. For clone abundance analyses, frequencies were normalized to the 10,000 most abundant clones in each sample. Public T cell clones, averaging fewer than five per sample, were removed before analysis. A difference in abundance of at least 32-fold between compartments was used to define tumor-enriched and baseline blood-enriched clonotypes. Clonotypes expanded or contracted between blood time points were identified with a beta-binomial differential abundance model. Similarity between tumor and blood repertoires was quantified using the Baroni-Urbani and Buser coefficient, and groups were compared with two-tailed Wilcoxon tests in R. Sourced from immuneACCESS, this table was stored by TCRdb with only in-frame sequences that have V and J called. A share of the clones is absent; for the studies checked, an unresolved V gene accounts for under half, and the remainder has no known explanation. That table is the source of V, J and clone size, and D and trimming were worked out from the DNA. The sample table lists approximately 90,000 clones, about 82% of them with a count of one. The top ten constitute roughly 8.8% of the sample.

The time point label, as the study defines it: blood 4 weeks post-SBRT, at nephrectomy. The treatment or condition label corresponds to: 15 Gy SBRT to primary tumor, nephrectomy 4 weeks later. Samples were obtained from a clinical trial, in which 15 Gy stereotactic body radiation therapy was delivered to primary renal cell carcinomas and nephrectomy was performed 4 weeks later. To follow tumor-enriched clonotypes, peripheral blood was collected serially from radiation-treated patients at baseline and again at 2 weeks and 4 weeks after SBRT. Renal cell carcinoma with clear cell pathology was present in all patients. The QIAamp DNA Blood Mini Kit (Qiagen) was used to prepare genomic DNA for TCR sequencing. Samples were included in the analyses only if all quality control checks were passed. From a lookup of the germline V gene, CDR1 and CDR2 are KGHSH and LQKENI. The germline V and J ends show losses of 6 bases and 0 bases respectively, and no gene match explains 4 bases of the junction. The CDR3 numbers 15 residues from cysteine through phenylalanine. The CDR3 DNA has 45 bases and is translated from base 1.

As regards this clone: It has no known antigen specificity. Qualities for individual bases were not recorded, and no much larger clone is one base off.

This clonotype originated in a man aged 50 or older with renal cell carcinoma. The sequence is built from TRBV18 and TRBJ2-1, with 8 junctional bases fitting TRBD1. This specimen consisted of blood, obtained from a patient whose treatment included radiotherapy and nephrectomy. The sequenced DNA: TGTGCCAGCTCCCCTGGGACAGGCTCCTACAATGAGCAGTTCTTC. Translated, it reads CASSPGTGSYNEQFF. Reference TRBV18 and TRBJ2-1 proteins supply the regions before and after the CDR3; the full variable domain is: NAGVMQNPRHLVRRRGQEARLRCSPMKGHSHVYWYRQLPEEGLKFMVYLQKENIIDESGMPKERFSAEFPKEGPSILRIQQVVRGDSAAYFCASSPGTGSYNEQFFGPGTRLTVL.